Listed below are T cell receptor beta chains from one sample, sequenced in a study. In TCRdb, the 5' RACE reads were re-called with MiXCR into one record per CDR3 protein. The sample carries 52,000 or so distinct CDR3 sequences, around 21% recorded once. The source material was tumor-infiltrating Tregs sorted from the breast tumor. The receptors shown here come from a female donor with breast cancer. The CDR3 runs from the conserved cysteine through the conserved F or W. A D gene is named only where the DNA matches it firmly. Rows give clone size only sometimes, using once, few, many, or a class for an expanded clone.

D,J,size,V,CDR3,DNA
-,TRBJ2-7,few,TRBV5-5,CASSFSTDSYEQYF,TGTGCCAGCAGTTTTTCGACCGACTCCTACGAGCAGTACTTC
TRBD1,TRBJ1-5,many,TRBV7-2,CASSLGGGLNQPQHF,TGTGCCAGCAGCTTAGGAGGGGGCCTTAATCAGCCCCAGCATTTT
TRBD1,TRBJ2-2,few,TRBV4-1,CASSQSGTVNTGELFF,TGCGCCAGCAGCCAATCAGGGACAGTGAACACCGGGGAGCTGTTTTTT
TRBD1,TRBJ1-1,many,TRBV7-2,CASSRQGVGAEAFF,TGTGCCAGCAGCCGACAGGGGGTAGGTGCTGAAGCTTTCTTT
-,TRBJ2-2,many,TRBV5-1,CASSPTVGNTGELFF,TGCGCCAGCAGCCCGACAGTGGGGAACACCGGGGAGCTGTTTTTT
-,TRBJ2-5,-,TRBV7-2,CASSSTGQQETQYF,TGTGCCAGCAGCTCAACCGGACAGCAAGAGACCCAGTACTTC
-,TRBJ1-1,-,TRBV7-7,CASSPLGADEAFF,TGTGCCAGCAGCCCTCTCGGGGCGGATGAAGCTTTCTTT
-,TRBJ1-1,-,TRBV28,CASSLNGGRGAFF,TGTGCCAGCAGTTTAAATGGGGGTCGAGGTGCTTTCTTT
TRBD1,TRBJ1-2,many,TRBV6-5,CASSLNGQGAGGYTF,TGTGCCAGCAGCCTAAACGGACAGGGGGCAGGTGGCTACACCTTC
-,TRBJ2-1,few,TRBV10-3,CAISEMGNGEQFF,TGTGCCATCAGTGAGATGGGGAACGGGGAGCAGTTCTTC
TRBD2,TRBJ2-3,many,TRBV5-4,CASSPGTSGRSDTQYF,TGTGCCAGCAGCCCCGGAACTAGCGGGAGGTCAGATACGCAGTATTTT
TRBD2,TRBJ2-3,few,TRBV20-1,CSAPLQTSGDTQYF,TGCAGTGCTCCCCTCCAGACTAGCGGTGATACGCAGTATTTT
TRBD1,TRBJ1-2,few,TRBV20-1,CRARGQGALGYTF,TGCAGGGCTAGAGGACAGGGGGCGCTTGGCTACACCTTC
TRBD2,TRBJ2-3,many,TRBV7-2,CASRSGSVDTQYF,TGTGCCAGCAGGAGCGGGAGCGTAGATACGCAGTATTTT
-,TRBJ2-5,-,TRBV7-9,CASSLPGLTFSGETQYF,TGTGCCAGCAGCTTGCCTGGCTTAACCTTCTCTGGGGAGACCCAGTACTTC
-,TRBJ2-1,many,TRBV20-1,CSAPRIPNEQFF,TGCAGTGCCCCGCGGATTCCCAATGAGCAGTTCTTC
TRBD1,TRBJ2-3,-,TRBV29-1,CSVVTGTGRRDTQYF,TGCAGCGTGGTGACCGGGACAGGGCGTCGAGATACGCAGTATTTT
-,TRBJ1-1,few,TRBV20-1,CSAQSPPGTEAFF,TGCAGTGCTCAGAGCCCCCCGGGAACTGAAGCTTTCTTT
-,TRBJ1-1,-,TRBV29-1,CSATTGWGTPEAFF,TGCAGCGCCACCACAGGGTGGGGAACTCCTGAAGCTTTCTTT
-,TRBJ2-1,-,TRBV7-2,CASSPTGGRTSYNEQFF,TGTGCCAGCAGCCCGACAGGAGGGAGGACATCCTACAATGAGCAGTTCTTC
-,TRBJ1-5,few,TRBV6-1,CASGPGRSSQPQHF,TGTGCCAGCGGCCCGGGCCGGAGCAGTCAGCCCCAGCATTTT
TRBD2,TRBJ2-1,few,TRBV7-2,CAGSSTRGGAGSTGNEQFF,TGTGCCGGCAGCTCCACCCGGGGGGGAGCGGGGAGCACGGGAAATGAGCAGTTCTTC
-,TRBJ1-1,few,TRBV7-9,CASSFEGVGTEAFF,TGTGCCAGCAGCTTCGAGGGGGTCGGCACTGAAGCTTTCTTT
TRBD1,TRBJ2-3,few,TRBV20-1,CSATGQGGTDTQYF,TGCAGTGCCACAGGACAGGGAGGCACAGATACGCAGTATTTT
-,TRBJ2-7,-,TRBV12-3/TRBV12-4,CASTRGLAYEQYF,TGTGCCAGCACGAGGGGTTTAGCCTACGAGCAGTACTTC
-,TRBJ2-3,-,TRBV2,CASRDWSTDMQYF,TGTGCCAGCAGAGATTGGAGCACAGATATGCAGTATTTT
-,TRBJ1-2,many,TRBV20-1,CSARGTAYGYTF,TGCAGTGCTAGAGGGACGGCCTATGGCTACACCTTC
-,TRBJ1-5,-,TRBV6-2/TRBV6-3,CASSSGVGQPQHF,TGTGCCAGCAGTTCTGGTGTAGGTCAGCCCCAGCATTTT
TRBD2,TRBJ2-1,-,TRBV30,CAWRGLAGVPEQFF,TGTGCCTGGAGAGGACTAGCGGGAGTTCCTGAGCAGTTCTTC
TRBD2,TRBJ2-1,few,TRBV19,CASSIPASGNNEQFF,TGTGCCAGTAGTATTCCGGCTAGCGGGAACAATGAGCAGTTCTTC
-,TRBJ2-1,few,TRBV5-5,CASSLGVSGGNEQFF,TGTGCCAGCAGCTTGGGCGTTTCCGGGGGCAATGAGCAGTTCTTC
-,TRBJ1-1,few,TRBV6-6,CASSYAEEAFF,TGTGCCAGCAGTTACGCGGAGGAAGCTTTCTTT
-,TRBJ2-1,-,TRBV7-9,CASSFGGLYNEQFF,TGTGCCAGCAGCTTTGGGGGCCTCTACAATGAGCAGTTCTTC
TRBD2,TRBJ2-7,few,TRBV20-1,CSARTSGRIYEQYF,TGCAGTGCTAGAACTAGCGGGAGGATCTACGAGCAGTACTTC
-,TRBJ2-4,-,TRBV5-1,CASSLGGTENIQYF,TGCGCCAGCAGCTTGGGTGGGACGGAGAACATTCAGTACTTC
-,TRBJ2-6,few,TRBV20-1,CSARPPTDSGANVLTF,TGCAGTGCTAGACCACCGACGGACTCTGGGGCCAACGTCCTGACTTTC
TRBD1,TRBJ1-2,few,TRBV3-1,CASSQEGGQHYGYTF,TGTGCCAGCAGCCAAGAAGGGGGACAGCACTATGGCTACACCTTC
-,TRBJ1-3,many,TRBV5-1,CASSLDGPSGNTIYF,TGCGCCAGCAGCTTGGACGGACCTTCTGGAAACACCATATATTTT
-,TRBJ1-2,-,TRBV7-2,CASSLRPSTNYGYTF,TGTGCCAGCAGCCTCCGTCCCTCGACTAACTATGGCTACACCTTC
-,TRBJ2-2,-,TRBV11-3,CASSSSRLTGELFF,TGTGCCAGCAGCTCGAGCCGGCTCACCGGGGAGCTGTTTTTT
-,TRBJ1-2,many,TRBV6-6,CASSYTGRDGYTF,TGTGCCAGCAGTTACACAGGGAGGGATGGCTACACCTTC
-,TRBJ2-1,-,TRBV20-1,CSARSWGHSEQFF,TGCAGTGCTAGGTCCTGGGGCCACAGTGAGCAGTTCTTC
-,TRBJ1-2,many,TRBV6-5,CASSSYGATVHGYTF,TGTGCCAGCAGTTCCTACGGAGCGACGGTTCATGGCTACACCTTC
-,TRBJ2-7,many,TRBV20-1,CSATEYEQYF,TGCAGTGCCACGGAATACGAGCAGTACTTC
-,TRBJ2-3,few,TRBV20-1,CSAALSGDTQYF,TGCAGTGCCGCCCTTAGCGGAGATACGCAGTATTTT
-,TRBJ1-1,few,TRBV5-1,CASSLVVNTEAFF,TGCGCCAGCAGCTTGGTCGTGAACACTGAAGCTTTCTTT
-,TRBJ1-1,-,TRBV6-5,CAGSFRGNTGAFF,TGTGCCGGCAGTTTCCGGGGGAACACTGGAGCTTTCTTT
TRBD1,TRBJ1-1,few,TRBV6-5,CASSNRGAALF,TGTGCCAGCAGCAACAGGGGGGCAGCTCTCTTT
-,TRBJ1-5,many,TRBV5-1,CASSLTANQPQHF,TGCGCCAGCAGCTTGACAGCTAATCAGCCCCAGCATTTT